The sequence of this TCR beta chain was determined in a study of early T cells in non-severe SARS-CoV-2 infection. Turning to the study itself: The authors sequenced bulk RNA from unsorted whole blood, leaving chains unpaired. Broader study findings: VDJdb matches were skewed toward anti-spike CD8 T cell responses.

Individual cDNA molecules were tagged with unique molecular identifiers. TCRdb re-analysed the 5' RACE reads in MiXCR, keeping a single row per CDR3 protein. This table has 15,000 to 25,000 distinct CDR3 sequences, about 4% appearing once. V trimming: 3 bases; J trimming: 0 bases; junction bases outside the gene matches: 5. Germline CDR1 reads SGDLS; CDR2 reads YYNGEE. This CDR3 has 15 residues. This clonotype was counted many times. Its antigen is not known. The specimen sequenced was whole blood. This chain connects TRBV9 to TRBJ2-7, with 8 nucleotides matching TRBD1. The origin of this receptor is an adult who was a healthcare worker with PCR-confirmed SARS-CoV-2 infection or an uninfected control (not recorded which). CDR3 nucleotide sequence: TGTGCCAGCAGCGCCGGGACAGGACCCTCCTACGAGCAGTACTTC. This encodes CASSAGTGPSYEQYF.